A selection of T cell receptor beta chains follows, all from one sample in a study of identifying expanded T cells in peripheral blood. Some clones are missing from TCRdb's copy, which holds only in-frame ones; the method was immunoSEQ multiplex PCR. This sample has 60,000 to 65,000 clones, with around four fifths found just once. Sequenced sample: blood. The origin of the receptors is a person aged 18 to 75 in good health. Each CDR3 is given with its conserved first and last residue. Size values are once, few and many counts, or a class for expanded clones, and some rows have none.

>TRBV5-4|TRBJ2-5|-
CASSSPQGGGGETQYF
>TRBV5-6|TRBJ1-4|-
CASSLGRRVNNEKLFF
>TRBV7-2|TRBJ2-5|-
CASTSRGGSGVLAQYF
>TRBV10-3|TRBJ1-5|once
CAISGSDSYQPQHF
>TRBV5-4|TRBJ2-5|once
CASSFGTSGETQYF
>TRBV30|TRBJ2-5|-
CAWKQGNQETQYF
>TRBV4-3|TRBJ2-1|-
CASSQIASGSWDEQFF
>TRBV25-1|TRBJ2-3|few
CASGRQGPDTQYF
>TRBV5-1|TRBJ2-4|-
CASSLKEIRSGNIQYF
>TRBV7-2|TRBJ2-7|-
CASSQDLGGSYEQYF
>TRBV7-2|TRBJ1-1|-
CASSTSGQAFF
>TRBV11-2|TRBJ1-2|-
CASSLRGEGRTYGYTF
>TRBV2|TRBJ2-3|-
CASNGLVGPTDTQYF
>TRBV5-4|TRBJ1-1|-
CASSLDRGGTEAFF
>TRBV18|TRBJ2-1|-
CASSPRGTGPTYNEQFF
>TRBV5-4|TRBJ1-1|-
CASSTPWGTGKNTEAFF
>TRBV29-1|TRBJ1-1|-
CSVEEGYEAFF
>TRBV19|TRBJ1-1|few
CASSEGRLNTEAFF
>TRBV23-1|TRBJ1-1|-
CASRHQKTNEAFF
>TRBV5-6|TRBJ2-7|-
CASSLLGQATEDEQYF
>TRBV6-1|TRBJ2-3|-
CASKAGGTDTQYF
>TRBV19|TRBJ2-5|few
CATRGGNQETQYF
>TRBV6-4|TRBJ2-5|-
CASSEKASGGPGQETQYF
>TRBV27|TRBJ2-1|few
CASSPGTSYNEQFF
>TRBV27|TRBJ1-5|-
CASSPRSPHQPQHF
>TRBV5-8|TRBJ1-3|-
CASSLEGRPENTIYF
>TRBV13|TRBJ2-5|-
CASSSPLLAGGETQYF
>TRBV12-5|TRBJ1-3|-
CASGPGTAWDTIYF
>TRBV10-2|TRBJ1-6|-
CASSDTPWGSRSSLHF
>TRBV29-1|TRBJ2-3|-
CSVRESGADTQYF
>TRBV19|TRBJ2-2|-
CASSIRLAGELFF
>TRBV6-7|-|few
CASSYFTTESYEQYF
>TRBV5-3|TRBJ1-2|-
CASSAGQGAGGYTF
>TRBV1|TRBJ2-5|-
CTSSPQGRGCWETQYF
>TRBV5-1|-|-
CASSLNRYEQYF
>TRBV7-9|TRBJ2-5|-
CASNGGQQETQYF
>TRBV6-6|TRBJ1-6|few
CASSSTGDGGPLHF
>TRBV29-1|TRBJ2-2|-
CSVYKQGVRTGELFF
>TRBV7-2|TRBJ1-5|-
CASSNAGGQPQHF
>TRBV7-8|TRBJ2-1|-
CASSVLAVTYNEQFF
>TRBV7-2|TRBJ1-5|-
CASSLSNQPQHF
>TRBV18|TRBJ1-1|-
CASSLGTGGTEAFF
>TRBV5-5|TRBJ1-2|-
CASSLGTVNYGYTF
>TRBV5-1|TRBJ2-3|-
CASSRGPSGGATDTQYF
>TRBV30|TRBJ1-2|once
CAWERTLYGYTF
>TRBV19|TRBJ1-5|-
CAATGWGNQPQHF
>TRBV4-2|TRBJ1-3|-
CASSPGAGGGNTIYF
>TRBV10-3|TRBJ2-7|few
CAIMSGTPDYEQYF